Following are 14 T cell receptor beta chains from one sample sequenced in a study of cytomegalovirus exposure and HLA in healthy donors (dated 2017 in TCRdb). Library creation used the immunoSEQ multiplex PCR assay. A mixture of 60 forward primers for TCR Vbeta segments and 13 reverse primers for TCR Jbeta segments was used in the multiplex PCR. TCRdb took over this immuneACCESS table, retaining in-frame rearrangements with V and J assigned. Such tables are incomplete; in checked studies, under half of the missing clones stem from an unresolved V gene, and the remainder is unexplained. The sample yields approximately 160,000 clones; just under 80% were counted once. The top ten constitute roughly 10% of the sample. Input material: PBMCs. Source of these receptors: a man younger than 35 in good health and CMV-seropositive.

CDR3 DNA: TGTGCCAGCAGTGATCCAGTTGAGGAAGAGACCCAGTACTTC. Translating gives CASSDPVEEETQYF. The chain is built from TRBV6-1 and TRBJ2-5; D gene ambiguous. The length of the CDR3 is 14 residues. Germline V gene sequence: CDR1 MNHNS, CDR2 SASEGT. Between the trimmed V and J ends, which lost 3 bases and 3 bases, there was a span of 11 bases.

The chain recombines TRBV7-2 with TRBJ2-7; D unresolved. The CDR3 covers 15 residues. CDR1 and CDR2 (germline): SGHTA, FQGNSA. V was clipped by 1 base and J by 0 bases, with 10 bases between them. CDR3 amino acids: CASSLDRPVSYEQYF. The CDR3, as DNA: TGTGCCAGCAGCTTAGACAGACCCGTCTCCTACGAGCAGTACTTC.

V and J are TRBV4-2 and TRBJ2-7; 7 bases line up with TRBD1. The germline V gene encodes CDR1 LGHNA and CDR2 YNFKEQ. Trimming cost V 0 bases and J 7 bases; bases outside gene matches: 9. The CDR3 has 15 amino acids. The CDR3 nucleotides are TGTGCCAGCAGCCAAGAGGTTAACAGGGGATTTGAGCAGTACTTC. Translation: CASSQEVNRGFEQYF.

This clone was seen just once. The V gene is TRBV4-2, the J gene TRBJ2-1; TRBD1 matches 10 bases. From germline, CDR1 is LGHNA and CDR2 YNFKEQ. Trimming took 0 bases from V and 2 from J; bases not matched to a gene: 4. This CDR3 region has 17 residues. The CDR3: CASSQEGTGAPYNEQFF. Here the CDR3 DNA reads TGTGCCAGCAGCCAAGAAGGGACAGGGGCCCCCTACAATGAGCAGTTCTTC.

This chain joins TRBV5-1 and TRBJ2-3; D perhaps matches TRBD2 (7 bases). V was pared by 4 bases and J by 4 bases, with 16 bases between. The length of the CDR3 is 15 residues. Germline V gene sequence: CDR1 SGHRS, CDR2 YFSETQ. CDR3 in amino acids: CASSPSGGASDTQYF. The CDR3 nucleotides read TGCGCCAGCAGCCCTAGTGGGGGGGCGTCAGATACGCAGTATTTT.

This chain links TRBV9 with TRBJ2-1, with a weak D call TRBD2 (5 bases). Germline assignment: CDR1 SGDLS and CDR2 YYNGEE. CDR3 length: 14 amino acids. Trimming cost V 2 bases and J 7 bases, with 13 bases left between them. The CDR3 nucleotides are TGTGCCAGCAGCGTTTTAGCCGGAGGAAATGAGCAGTTCTTC. It translates to CASSVLAGGNEQFF.

The chain has TRBV6-1 and TRBJ2-3, with 7 bases aligning to TRBD2. The V and J ends lost 1 base and 2 bases, in that order; junction bases with no gene match: 6. The CDR3 sequence is 16 residues long. Germline lookup yields CDR1 MNHNS and CDR2 SASEGT. The DNA of the CDR3 is TGTGCCAGCAGTGAAGTCCGGGAGGAGATCACAGATACGCAGTATTTT. Protein product: CASSEVREEITDTQYF.

The rearrangement links TRBV29-1 to TRBJ1-2; the D gene is possibly TRBD1 (6 bases). V gave up 6 bases and J gave up 8 bases, with 13 bases separating them. The length of the CDR3 is 11 residues. The germline V gene has CDR1 SQVTM and CDR2 ANQGSEA. The CDR3, as DNA: TGCAGCGTCCAGGGGACGGAAGGCTACACCTTC. Protein sequence: CSVQGTEGYTF.

CDR3 nucleotide sequence: TGCGCCAGCAGAGAACAGGCGAACACTGAAGCTTTCTTT. Protein product: CASREQANTEAFF. The V call is TRBV5-1, the J call TRBJ1-1; D possibly corresponds to TRBD1 (5 bases). The germline CDR1 and CDR2 sequences are SGHRS and YFSETQ. V was cut by 5 bases and J by 1 base, with 9 bases left in between. The CDR3 sequence is 13 residues long.

V usage is TRBV15 and J usage is TRBJ2-1, with D possibly being TRBD2 (5 bases). The CDR3 consists of 19 residues. V lost 3 bases, J lost 4 bases, and 25 bases lay in between. Germline V gene data show CDR1 as LNHNV and CDR2 as YYDKDF (reference sequence). The chain's CDR3 is CATSSGYIIGGHRYNEQFF. In DNA form, the CDR3 reads TGTGCCACCAGCAGTGGCTATATAATAGGAGGCCATAGATACAATGAGCAGTTCTTC.

This chain uses TRBV6-5 with TRBJ2-1, with D possibly TRBD2 on 6 matching bases. This CDR3 has 15 amino acids. In germline, CDR1 is MNHEY, CDR2 SVGAGI. Deletions cut 2 bases from V and 7 bases from J, with 15 bases between. CDR3: CASSYTRWGTNEQFF. The CDR3 bases are TGTGCCAGCAGTTACACTCGGTGGGGGACTAATGAGCAGTTCTTC.

In its sample, this clone was seen once. The gene calls are TRBV6-1 and TRBJ1-4; D is uncertain. Trimming stripped 1 base from V and 0 bases from J, with 6 bases between. Germline CDR1 reads MNHNS; CDR2 reads SASEGT. This CDR3 is 15 amino acids long. In nucleotides, the CDR3 is TGTGCCAGCAGTGAAGGTCAGGCAACTAATGAAAAACTGTTTTTT. Its protein product is CASSEGQATNEKLFF.

The chain employs TRBV5-6 and TRBJ1-2, with D perhaps TRBD1 (6 bases). Trimming left V 0 bases short and J 6 bases short, with 9 bases between. The CDR3 sequence is 13 residues long. Germline CDR1 is SGHDT and CDR2 is YYEEEE. CDR3 coding DNA: TGTGCCAGCAGCTTGGAGACAGGCCATGGCTACACCTTC. Translated: CASSLETGHGYTF.

This chain links TRBV19 with TRBJ1-2; the match to TRBD1 covers 10 bases. Unmatched junction bases numbered 11, after V lost 5 bases and J lost 2 bases. CDR1 LNHDA and CDR2 SQIVND come from the germline V gene (reference sequence). CDR3 length: 17 residues. This chain's CDR3 is CASSPRGQGSVNYGYTF. The DNA of the CDR3 is TGTGCCAGTAGTCCCCGGGGACAGGGGAGTGTCAACTATGGCTACACCTTC. Using reference TRBV19 and TRBJ1-2 for the parts outside the CDR3, the full variable domain is DGGITQSPKYLFRKEGQNVTLSCEQNLNHDAMYWYRQDPGQGLRLIYYSQIVNDFQKGDIAEGYSVSREKKESFPLTVTSAQKNPTAFYLCASSPRGQGSVNYGYTFGSGTRLTVV.